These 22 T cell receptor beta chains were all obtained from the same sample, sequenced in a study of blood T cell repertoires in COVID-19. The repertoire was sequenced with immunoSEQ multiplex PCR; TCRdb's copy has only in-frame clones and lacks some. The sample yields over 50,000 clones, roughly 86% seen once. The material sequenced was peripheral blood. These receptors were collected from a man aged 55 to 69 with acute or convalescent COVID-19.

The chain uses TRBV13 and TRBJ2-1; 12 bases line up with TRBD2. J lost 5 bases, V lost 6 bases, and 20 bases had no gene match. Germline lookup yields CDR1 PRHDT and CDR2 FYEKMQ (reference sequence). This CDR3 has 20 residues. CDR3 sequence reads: CASSRSALAGGLHTNNEQFF. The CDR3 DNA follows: TGTGCCAGCAGTCGTTCGGCCCTAGCGGGGGGGCTACACACCAACAATGAGCAGTTCTTC. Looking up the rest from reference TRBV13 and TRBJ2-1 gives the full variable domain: AAGVIQSPRHLIKEKRETATLKCYPIPRHDTVYWYQQGPGQDPQFLISFYEKMQSDKGSIPDRFSAQQFSDYHSELNMSSLELGDSALYFCASSRSALAGGLHTNNEQFFGPGTRLTVL.

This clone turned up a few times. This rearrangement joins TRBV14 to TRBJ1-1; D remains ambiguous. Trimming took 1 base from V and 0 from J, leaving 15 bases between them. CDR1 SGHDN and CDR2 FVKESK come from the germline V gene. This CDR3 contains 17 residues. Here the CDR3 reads CASSQGHGVGLNTEAFF. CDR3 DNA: TGTGCCAGCAGCCAAGGGCACGGGGTAGGTTTGAACACTGAAGCTTTCTTT.

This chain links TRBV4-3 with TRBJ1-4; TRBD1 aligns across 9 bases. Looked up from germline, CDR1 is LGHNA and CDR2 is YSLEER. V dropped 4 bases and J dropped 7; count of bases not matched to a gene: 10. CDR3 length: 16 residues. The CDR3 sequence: CASSLGLGQGREKLFF. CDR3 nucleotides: TGCGCCAGCAGCCTGGGACTAGGACAGGGGCGTGAAAAACTGTTTTTT.

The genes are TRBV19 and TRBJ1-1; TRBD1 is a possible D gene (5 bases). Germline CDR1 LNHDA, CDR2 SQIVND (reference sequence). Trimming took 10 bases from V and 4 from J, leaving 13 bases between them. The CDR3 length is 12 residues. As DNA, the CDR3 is TGTGCCACCATGGACACGCTCACTGAAGCTTTCTTT. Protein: CATMDTLTEAFF.

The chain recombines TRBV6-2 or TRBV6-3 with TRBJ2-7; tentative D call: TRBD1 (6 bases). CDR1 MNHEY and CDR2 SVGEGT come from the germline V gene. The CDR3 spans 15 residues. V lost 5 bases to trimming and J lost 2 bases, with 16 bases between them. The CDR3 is CASSARDTYPYEQYF. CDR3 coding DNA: TGTGCCAGCAGTGCCCGGGACACCTACCCCTACGAGCAGTACTTC.

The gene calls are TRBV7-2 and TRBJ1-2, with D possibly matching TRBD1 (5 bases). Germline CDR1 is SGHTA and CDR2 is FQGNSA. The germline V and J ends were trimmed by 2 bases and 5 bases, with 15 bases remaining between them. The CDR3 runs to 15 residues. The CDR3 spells CASSLQRGGLYGYTF. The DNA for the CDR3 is TGTGCCAGCAGCTTACAGCGGGGGGGATTGTATGGCTACACCTTC.

This chain's CDR3 is CASSPQTSPETQYF. The DNA for the CDR3 is TGTGCCAGTAGTCCCCAAACTAGCCCGGAGACCCAGTACTTC. The chain joins TRBV19 to TRBJ2-5, with a weak D call TRBD2 (6 bases). V was trimmed by 5 bases and J by 5 bases, leaving 15 bases between them. The germline V gene has CDR1 LNHDA and CDR2 SQIVND (reference sequence). The CDR3 loop spans 14 amino acids.

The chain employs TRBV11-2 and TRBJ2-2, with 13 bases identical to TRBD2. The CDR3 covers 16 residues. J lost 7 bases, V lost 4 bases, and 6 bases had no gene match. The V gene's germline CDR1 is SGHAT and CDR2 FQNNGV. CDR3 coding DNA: TGTGCCAGCAGCTCGACTAGCGGGGGGTTGGGCGGGGAGCTGTTTTTT. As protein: CASSSTSGGLGGELFF.

CDR3 protein: CSVDAGNYGYTF. CDR3 nucleotides: TGCAGCGTTGACGCAGGGAACTATGGCTACACCTTC. The chain has TRBV29-1 and TRBJ1-2; maybe TRBD1 (5 bases). The CDR3 length is 12 residues. V was clipped by 3 bases and J by 2 bases, with 7 bases between them. In germline, CDR1 is SQVTM, CDR2 ANQGSEA.

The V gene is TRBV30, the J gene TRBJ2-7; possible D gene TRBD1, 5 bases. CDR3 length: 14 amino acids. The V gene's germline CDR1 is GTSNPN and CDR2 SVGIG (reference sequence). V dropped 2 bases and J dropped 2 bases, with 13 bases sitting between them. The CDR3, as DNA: TGTGCCTGGAGTAACAGGAATGCCCCCTACGAGCAGTACTTC. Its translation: CAWSNRNAPYEQYF.

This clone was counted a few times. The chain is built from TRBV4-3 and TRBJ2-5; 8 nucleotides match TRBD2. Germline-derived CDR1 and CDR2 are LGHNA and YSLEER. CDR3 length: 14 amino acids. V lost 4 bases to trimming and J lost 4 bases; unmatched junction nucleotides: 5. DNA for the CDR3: TGCGCCAGCAGCCCTTCGGGAGGGGGAGAGACCCAGTACTTC. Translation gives CASSPSGGGETQYF.

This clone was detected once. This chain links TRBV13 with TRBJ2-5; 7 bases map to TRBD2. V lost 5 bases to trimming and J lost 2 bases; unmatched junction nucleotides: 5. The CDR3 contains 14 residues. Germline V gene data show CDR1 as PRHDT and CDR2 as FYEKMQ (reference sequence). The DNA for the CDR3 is TGTGCCAGCAGCGGAGACGGGGGGCAAGAGACCCAGTACTTC. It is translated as CASSGDGGQETQYF. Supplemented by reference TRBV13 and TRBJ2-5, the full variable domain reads AAGVIQSPRHLIKEKRETATLKCYPIPRHDTVYWYQQGPGQDPQFLISFYEKMQSDKGSIPDRFSAQQFSDYHSELNMSSLELGDSALYFCASSGDGGQETQYFGPGTRLLVL.

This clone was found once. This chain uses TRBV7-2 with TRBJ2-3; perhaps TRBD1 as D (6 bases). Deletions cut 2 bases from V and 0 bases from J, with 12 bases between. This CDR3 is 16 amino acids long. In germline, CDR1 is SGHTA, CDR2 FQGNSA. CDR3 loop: CASSLKGGPSTDTQYF. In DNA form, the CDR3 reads TGTGCCAGCAGCTTAAAAGGGGGACCTAGCACAGATACGCAGTATTTT.

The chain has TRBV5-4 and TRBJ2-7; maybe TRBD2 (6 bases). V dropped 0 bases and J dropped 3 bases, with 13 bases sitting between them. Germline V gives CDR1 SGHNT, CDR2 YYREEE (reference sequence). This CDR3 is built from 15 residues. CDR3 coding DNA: TGTGCCAGCAGCTTGGCCCTTGGGGGGTTCTACGAGCAGTACTTC. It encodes CASSLALGGFYEQYF.

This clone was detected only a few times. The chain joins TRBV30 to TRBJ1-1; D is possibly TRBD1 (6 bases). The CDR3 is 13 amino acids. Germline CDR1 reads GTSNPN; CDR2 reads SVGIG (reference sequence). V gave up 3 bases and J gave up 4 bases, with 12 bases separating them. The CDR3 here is CAWSTGWRTEAFF. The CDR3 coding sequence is TGTGCCTGGAGCACAGGGTGGCGCACTGAAGCTTTCTTT. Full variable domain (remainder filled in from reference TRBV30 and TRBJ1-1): SQTIHQWPATLVQPVGSPLSLECTVEGTSNPNLYWYRQAAGRGLQLLFYSVGIGQISSEVPQNLSASRPQDRQFILSSKKLLLSDSGFYLCAWSTGWRTEAFFGQGTRLTVV.

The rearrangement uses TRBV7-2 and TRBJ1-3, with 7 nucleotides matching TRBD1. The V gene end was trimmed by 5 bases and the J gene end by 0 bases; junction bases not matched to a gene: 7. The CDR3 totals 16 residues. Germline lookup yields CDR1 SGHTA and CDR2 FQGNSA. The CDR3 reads CASSRGQERSGNTIYF. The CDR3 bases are TGTGCCAGCAGCCGTGGACAGGAGCGCTCTGGAAACACCATATATTTT.

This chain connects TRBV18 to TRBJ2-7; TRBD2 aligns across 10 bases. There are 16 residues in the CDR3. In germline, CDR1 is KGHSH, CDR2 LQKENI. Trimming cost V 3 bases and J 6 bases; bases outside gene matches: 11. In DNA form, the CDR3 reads TGTGCCAGCTCACCGCAGGGACTAGCGCCTGCGATCGAGCAGTACTTC. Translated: CASSPQGLAPAIEQYF. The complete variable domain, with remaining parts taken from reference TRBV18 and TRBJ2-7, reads NAGVMQNPRHLVRRRGQEARLRCSPMKGHSHVYWYRQLPEEGLKFMVYLQKENIIDESGMPKERFSAEFPKEGPSILRIQQVVRGDSAAYFCASSPQGLAPAIEQYFGPGTRLTVT.

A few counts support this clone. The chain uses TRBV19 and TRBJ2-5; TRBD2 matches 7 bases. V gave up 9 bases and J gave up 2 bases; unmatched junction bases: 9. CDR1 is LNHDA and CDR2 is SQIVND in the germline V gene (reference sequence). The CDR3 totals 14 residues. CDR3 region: CASRSGVPQETQYF. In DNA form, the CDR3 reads TGTGCCAGCCGGAGCGGGGTCCCTCAAGAGACCCAGTACTTC.

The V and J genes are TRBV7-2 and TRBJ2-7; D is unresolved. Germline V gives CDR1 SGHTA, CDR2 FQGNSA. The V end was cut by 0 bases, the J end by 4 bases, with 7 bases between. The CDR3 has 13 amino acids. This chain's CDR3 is CASSLAPQYEQYF. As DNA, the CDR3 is TGTGCCAGCAGCTTAGCTCCCCAATACGAGCAGTACTTC.

Here the CDR3 DNA reads TGTGCCAGCAGCGTAGAGGTGGGCCCTGGAAACACCATATATTTT. This gives the protein CASSVEVGPGNTIYF. The chain carries TRBV9 and TRBJ1-3; D call uncertain. The germline V gene has CDR1 SGDLS and CDR2 YYNGEE. The germline V and J ends were trimmed by 0 bases and 2 bases, with 9 bases remaining between them. The CDR3 totals 15 residues.

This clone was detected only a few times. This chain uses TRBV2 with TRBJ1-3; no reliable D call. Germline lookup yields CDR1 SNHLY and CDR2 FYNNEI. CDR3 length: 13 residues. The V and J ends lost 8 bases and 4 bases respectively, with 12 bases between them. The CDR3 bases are TGTGCCAGCTTGCGAGCCGAGGGAAACACCATATATTTT. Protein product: CASLRAEGNTIYF.

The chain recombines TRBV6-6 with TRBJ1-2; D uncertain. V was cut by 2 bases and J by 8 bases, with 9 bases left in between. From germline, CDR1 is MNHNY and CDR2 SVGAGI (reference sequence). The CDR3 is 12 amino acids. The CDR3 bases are TGTGCCAGCAGTTACGGAGGGAGCGGCTACACCTTC. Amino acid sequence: CASSYGGSGYTF.